Shown below are 5 T cell receptor beta chains from a single sample sequenced in a study of T cells in women clearing cervical HPV infection. Profiling relied on immunoSEQ multiplex PCR, and the TCRdb table lists in-frame clones only, not all of them. The sample holds about 15,000 clones. The sequencing sample was made of blood buffy coat. The receptors were sampled from a woman aged 18 to 75 with a cervical HPV16 infection that either progressed to CIN3+ or cleared (not recorded which).

The CDR3: CASSPDRDQPQYF. The sequenced CDR3 bases are TGTGCCAGCAGCCCGGACAGGGATCAGCCG. The chain joins TRBV7-2 to TRBJ2-3; 8 positions agree with TRBD1. The read ends 3 residues before the CDR3 terminus; that terminus is restored from the germline J gene. The CDR3 loop spans 13 amino acids. Germline V gene sequence: CDR1 SGHTA, CDR2 FQGNSA.

A note on this clone: The read terminates 3 residues before the CDR3 end, so the remaining end is supplied by the germline J gene. The chain is built from TRBV28 and TRBJ2-1, with 8 bases identical to TRBD2. The germline V gene has CDR1 MDHEN and CDR2 SYDVKM. The CDR3 is made up of 16 amino acids. V shed 3 bases and J 7 bases; nucleotides not matched to a gene: 11. CDR3 DNA, as far as it was read: TGTGCCAGCAGTTTTACAAAAGCGGGAGCTTTTAATGAG. Residues: CASSFTKAGAFNE. The full CDR3 is CASSFTKAGAFNEQFF.

As for this clone: The sequence runs out 3 residues before the end of the CDR3; the remainder is reconstructed from the germline J gene. The chain joins TRBV19 to TRBJ2-4; D possibly corresponds to TRBD2 (6 bases). This CDR3 contains 15 residues. Deletions cut 0 bases from V and 8 bases from J, with 14 bases between. Germline CDR1 reads LNHDA; CDR2 reads SQIVND (reference sequence). The CDR3 here is CASSIEGSGGDIQYF. The CDR3 DNA, read in part, is TGTGCCAGTAGTATAGAGGGTTCCGGGGGTGACATT.

A word on this clone: The read stops 3 residues short of the end of the CDR3; the missing end is completed from the germline J gene. The chain is built from TRBV6-2 or TRBV6-3 and TRBJ1-1, with D possibly being TRBD1 (6 bases). There are 16 residues in the CDR3. Germline V gene data show CDR1 as MNHEY and CDR2 as SVGEGT. The V end was cut by 5 bases, the J end by 0 bases, with 16 bases between. This CDR3 is CASSPARGDMNTEAFF. CDR3 bases read: TGTGCCAGCAGTCCGGCACGGGGGGACATGAACACTGAA.

As concerns this clone: The read comes to an end 3 residues before the CDR3 does, leaving the germline J gene to fill in the end. The chain has TRBV11-3 and TRBJ1-1, with TRBD1 as a possible D gene (6 bases). Germline lookup yields CDR1 SGHNT and CDR2 YENEEA. The CDR3 runs to 15 residues. Trimming pared 1 base from V and 7 bases from J, leaving 16 bases between. The CDR3 loop is CASSLARTVAYEAFF. The part of the CDR3 DNA that was read is TGTGCCAGCAGCTTAGCGAGGACAGTCGCCTATGAA.